This is a list of T cell receptor beta chains from one sample in a study of shared clonotypes between healthy human individuals. Some clones are missing from TCRdb's copy, which holds only in-frame ones; the method was immunoSEQ multiplex PCR. The sample yields some 900,000 clones, 76% seen once. Sample: memory CD4+ T cells sorted from blood. Every receptor here comes from a man in his late teens or twenties in good health. Both conserved end residues are part of each CDR3. D genes are given only for firm matches. Expanded clones are given a class, and other clones once, few, many or no size at all.

v_call,d_call,clone_size,j_call,cdr3_nt,cdr3_aa
TRBV11-1,TRBD1,NA,TRBJ1-2,TGTGCCAGCAGATCCGGGACAGGGTATGGCTACACCTTC,CASRSGTGYGYTF
TRBV5-1,NA,NA,TRBJ2-5,TGCGCCAGCAGCTTGGTTGGAGGGCCGGGAGAGACCCAGTACTTC,CASSLVGGPGETQYF
TRBV7-2,NA,NA,TRBJ1-5,TGTGCCAGCAGCTTTTCGGGGGGGAACAATCAGCCCCAGCATTTT,CASSFSGGNNQPQHF
TRBV7-2,TRBD2,NA,TRBJ2-7,TGTGCCAGCAGCTTAGTGGGGGTAACCCTAGCGGGAAATTACGAGCAGTACTTC,CASSLVGVTLAGNYEQYF
TRBV2,NA,NA,TRBJ2-1,TGTGCCAGCAGGGAGTACAATGAGCAGTTCTTC,CASREYNEQFF
TRBV15,NA,many,TRBJ1-6,TGTGCCACCAGCAGAGATCTAGGATCACCCCTCCACTTT,CATSRDLGSPLHF
TRBV5-6,TRBD1,NA,TRBJ2-7,TGTGCCAGCAGTAGGGGACAGTTCTACGAGCAGTACTTC,CASSRGQFYEQYF
TRBV7-2,TRBD1,many,TRBJ1-6,TGTGCCAGCAATCGACAGGGGGAGTCACCCCTCCACTTT,CASNRQGESPLHF
TRBV6-1,NA,once,TRBJ1-4,TGTGCCAGCAGTGCCTTATCGGGATCGTGGGAAAAACTGTTTTTT,CASSALSGSWEKLFF
TRBV7-4,TRBD1,NA,TRBJ1-5,TGTGCCAGCAGCTTAGCTCAGGGGGAGAGGAGTCAGCCCCAGCATTTT,CASSLAQGERSQPQHF